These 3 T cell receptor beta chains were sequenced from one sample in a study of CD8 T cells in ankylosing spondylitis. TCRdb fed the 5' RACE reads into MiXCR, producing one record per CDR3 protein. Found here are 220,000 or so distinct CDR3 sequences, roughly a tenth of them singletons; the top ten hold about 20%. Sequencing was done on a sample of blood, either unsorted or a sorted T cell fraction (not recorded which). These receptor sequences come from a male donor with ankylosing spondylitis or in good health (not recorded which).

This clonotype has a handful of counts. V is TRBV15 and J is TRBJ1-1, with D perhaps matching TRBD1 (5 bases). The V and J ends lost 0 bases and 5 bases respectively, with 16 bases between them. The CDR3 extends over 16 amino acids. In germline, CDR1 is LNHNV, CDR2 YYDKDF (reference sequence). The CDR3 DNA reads TGTGCCACCAGCAGAGATAAGCTCCAGGGAAGGACTGAAGCTTTCTTT. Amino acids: CATSRDKLQGRTEAFF.

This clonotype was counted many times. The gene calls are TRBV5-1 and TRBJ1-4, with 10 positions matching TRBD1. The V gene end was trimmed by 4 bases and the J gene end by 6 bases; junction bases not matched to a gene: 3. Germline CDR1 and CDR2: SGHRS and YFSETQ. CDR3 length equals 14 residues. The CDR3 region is CASSADRGYEKLFF. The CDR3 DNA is TGCGCCAGCAGCGCGGACAGGGGGTATGAAAAACTGTTTTTT. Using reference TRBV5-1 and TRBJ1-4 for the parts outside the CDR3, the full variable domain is KAGVTQTPRYLIKTRGQQVTLSCSPISGHRSVSWYQQTPGQGLQFLFEYFSETQRNKGNFPGRFSGRQFSNSRSEMNVSTLELGDSALYLCASSADRGYEKLFFGSGTQLSVL.

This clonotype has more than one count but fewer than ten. The CDR3 sequence: CASSTGLGLWDEQFF. The DNA of the CDR3 is TGTGCCAGCAGCACCGGACTAGGGCTTTGGGATGAGCAGTTCTTC. The chain is built from TRBV12-3 or TRBV12-4 and TRBJ2-1; 7 bases are shared with TRBD2. J gave up 8 bases and V 6 bases, and 13 bases lay outside the gene matches. The CDR3 loop spans 15 amino acids.